Listed below are T cell receptor beta chains from one sample, sequenced in a study of T cell repertoires in cytomegalovirus infection. TCRdb ran MiXCR on the reads and lists one entry per CDR3 protein. Among 200,000 or so distinct CDR3 sequences listed, under 25% were seen once. The sequenced material came from PBMCs. The receptors were gathered from a human donor in good health (CMV status not recorded). Some clones in this sample may be carry-over from other donors' samples. The CDR3 runs from the conserved cysteine through the conserved F or W. A D gene is named only where the DNA matches it firmly.

TRBJ1-2	TRBV28	.	CASSPGTPYGYTF
TRBJ2-5	TRBV10-3	.	CAVSGQQETQYF
TRBJ2-7	TRBV10-3	.	CAIEPGRGTYEQYF
TRBJ2-6	TRBV28	.	CASSLAGSGANVLTF
TRBJ2-7	TRBV12-3/TRBV12-4	.	CASNYAGHSYEQYF
TRBJ1-3	TRBV12-3/TRBV12-4	TRBD1	CASSQSPGQSGNTIYF
TRBJ2-7	TRBV4-1	TRBD2	CASSQGYPGGAYEQYF
TRBJ2-1	TRBV7-2	TRBD2	CASSLARSGRSYNEQFF
TRBJ2-1	TRBV11-3	TRBD2	CASSFETSGQSSYNEQFF
TRBJ2-7	TRBV7-2	.	CASSPGRGRVNEQYF
TRBJ2-7	TRBV14	TRBD2	CASSRDSGRLYEQYF
TRBJ1-1	TRBV2	.	CATRMNTEAFF
TRBJ1-1	TRBV19	TRBD1	CATSQGATEAFF
TRBJ1-4	TRBV20-1	.	CSASGLGGATNEKLFF